The entry below gives a single TCR beta chain sequence along with its context. Measured with immunoSEQ multiplex PCR; TCRdb has only the in-frame clones, and not every one. The data hold under 250,000 clones, with approximately 80% observed a single time. This sample is drawn from a study of blood T cell repertoires in COVID-19. Study-level information: The samples span acute and convalescent COVID-19 from the United States, Italy and Spain.

Germline assignment: CDR1 SQVTM and CDR2 ANQGSEA. V was pared by 4 bases and J by 0 bases, with 1 base of the junction left unmatched. This CDR3 is 14 amino acids long. The specimen sequenced was peripheral blood. This chain links TRBV29-1 with TRBJ1-4, with TRBD1 matching 8 bases. The sequence derives from a man aged 40-50 years with acute or convalescent COVID-19. The CDR3: CSVVQGATNEKLFF. Written as DNA, the CDR3 is TGCAGCGTTGTACAGGGGGCAACTAATGAAAAACTGTTTTTT.